This entry lists 14 T cell receptor beta chains sequenced from one sample in a study of OX40 agonist ivuxolimab in advanced cancers. Only in-frame clones appear in the TCRdb table, and some are missing; sequencing was by immunoSEQ multiplex PCR. The sample consists of 5,500 to 7,000 clones, about 85% of them appearing once. The sample here was CD4+ or CD8+ T cells sorted from blood, taken in a trial of the OX40 agonist ivuxolimab. All receptors come from an adult with an advanced solid tumor such as melanoma, head and neck, liver or kidney cancer.

This chain links TRBV7-9 with TRBJ2-7; D gene unclear. Germline loops: CDR1 SEHNR, CDR2 FQNEAQ (reference sequence). The V gene lost 5 bases and the J gene lost 4 bases, with 15 bases spanning the gap. There are 14 residues in the CDR3. The CDR3 DNA follows: TGTGCCAGCAGCCCCGCAGCGAGTTTTTACGAGCAGTACTTC. Its translation is CASSPAASFYEQYF.

The chain combines TRBV10-2 with TRBJ1-4; 7 positions agree with TRBD1. V lost 3 bases, J lost 8 bases, and 9 bases stayed unmatched. The CDR3 extends over 15 amino acids. Germline lookup yields CDR1 WSHSY and CDR2 SAAADI. In nucleotides, the CDR3 is TGCGCCAGCAGTGACCGCGACAGGGTTGGCGAAAAACTGTTTTTT. This codes for CASSDRDRVGEKLFF.

Concerning this clone: Germline is not matched at one junction end, which may reflect a read error. The V call is TRBV5-1, the J call TRBJ2-1, with 11 bases aligning to TRBD2. The CDR3 has 15 residues. Germline V gives CDR1 SGHRS, CDR2 YFSETQ. The DNA for the CDR3 is TGCGCCGGCAGCAGCCTAGCGGGAGGAGGCAATGAGCAGTTCTTC. Its protein is CAGSSLAGGGNEQFF.

This chain connects TRBV7-2 to TRBJ2-7; D is unresolved. V was trimmed by 5 bases and J by 2 bases, leaving 7 bases between them. CDR3 length: 12 residues. Germline loops: CDR1 SGHTA, CDR2 FQGNSA. The CDR3: CASSPGTYEQYF. For the CDR3, the DNA is TGTGCCAGCAGCCCCGGCACCTACGAGCAGTACTTC.

J is TRBJ2-3 and V is TRBV29-1; a possible D gene is TRBD2 (5 bases). This CDR3 comprises 12 residues. The V and J ends lost 6 bases and 2 bases respectively, with 9 bases between them. Looked up from germline, CDR1 is SQVTM and CDR2 is ANQGSEA. CDR3 in DNA: TGCAGCGTGGTCGGGGACACAGATACGCAGTATTTT. Translating it yields CSVVGDTDTQYF.

This sequence joins TRBV6-5 and TRBJ2-7, with 7 bases identical to TRBD2. Germline V lookup: CDR1 MNHEY, CDR2 SVGAGI. With 5 bases clipped from V and 6 bases from J, the junction kept 7 bases outside the gene matches. This CDR3 spans 13 amino acids. The CDR3 DNA is TGTGCCAGCAGTGCCACGGGAGGAGGCGAGCAGTACTTC. Translating it yields CASSATGGGEQYF.

V and J are TRBV28 and TRBJ2-7; 13 bases agree with TRBD2. The CDR3 has 15 residues. Germline trimming cut 6 bases from V and 2 bases from J; bases unmatched to any gene: 4. Germline loops: CDR1 MDHEN, CDR2 SYDVKM. The CDR3 reads CASSPGLAGAYEQYF. The DNA of the CDR3 is TGTGCCAGCAGCCCCGGACTAGCGGGGGCCTACGAGCAGTACTTC.

The chain uses TRBV7-6 and TRBJ2-5, with a weak D call TRBD1 (6 bases). V gave up 5 bases and J gave up 5 bases, with 18 bases separating them. Germline CDR1 SGHVS, CDR2 FNYEAQ. This CDR3 comprises 15 residues. The CDR3 reads CASSDAFGTRETQYF. CDR3 DNA: TGTGCCAGCAGCGACGCATTCGGGACAAGGGAGACCCAGTACTTC.

V usage is TRBV28 and J usage is TRBJ1-2; possible D gene TRBD1, 6 bases. Germline assignment: CDR1 MDHEN and CDR2 SYDVKM. The germline V and J ends were trimmed by 4 bases and 3 bases, with 15 bases remaining between them. This CDR3 is built from 15 residues. CDR3 sequence: CASSSYRQEDYGYTF. The CDR3, as DNA: TGTGCCAGCAGTTCATACCGACAGGAGGACTATGGCTACACCTTC.

This clone came up once. The chain combines TRBV2 with TRBJ1-5; D ambiguous. The CDR3 runs to 14 residues. V was cut by 4 bases and J by 3 bases, with 10 bases left in between. In germline, CDR1 is SNHLY, CDR2 FYNNEI. In nucleotides, the CDR3 is TGTGCCAGCAGTGCTGGTCAGTTCAATCAGCCCCAGCATTTT. Its protein is CASSAGQFNQPQHF.

The rearrangement joins TRBV6-5 to TRBJ2-6, with D unclear. Germline V gene lookup returns CDR1 MNHEY and CDR2 SVGAGI. This CDR3 has 15 residues. V lost 9 bases and J lost 2, with 14 bases in between. This chain's CDR3 is CASKVMGTGANVLTF. As DNA, the CDR3 is TGTGCCAGTAAAGTTATGGGTACTGGGGCCAACGTCCTGACTTTC.

The chain recombines TRBV5-6 with TRBJ1-1, with D possibly TRBD1 on 6 matching bases. The CDR3 runs 13 residues. Trimming cost V 2 bases and J 6 bases, with 11 bases left between them. Germline V gives CDR1 SGHDT, CDR2 YYEEEE. The CDR3 coding sequence is TGTGCCAGCAGCTTAAGGGGGATGGCTGAAGCTTTCTTT. It specifies CASSLRGMAEAFF.

The chain couples TRBV4-2 to TRBJ2-1; TRBD2 agrees at 9 bases. V shed 3 bases and J 1 base; nucleotides not matched to a gene: 4. CDR1 LGHNA and CDR2 YNFKEQ come from the germline V gene. CDR3 size: 16 residues. In nucleotides, the CDR3 is TGTGCCAGCAGCCATCCCAGCGGGGGGTCCTACAATGAGCAGTTCTTC. It specifies CASSHPSGGSYNEQFF.

This chain joins TRBV28 and TRBJ2-2, with unresolved D. The CDR3 sequence is 12 residues long. The germline V and J ends were trimmed by 5 bases and 4 bases, with 5 bases remaining between them. Germline V CDR1 and CDR2: MDHEN, SYDVKM. The CDR3 protein is CASSPVTGELFF. In DNA form, the CDR3 reads TGTGCCAGCAGTCCGGTCACCGGGGAGCTGTTTTTT.